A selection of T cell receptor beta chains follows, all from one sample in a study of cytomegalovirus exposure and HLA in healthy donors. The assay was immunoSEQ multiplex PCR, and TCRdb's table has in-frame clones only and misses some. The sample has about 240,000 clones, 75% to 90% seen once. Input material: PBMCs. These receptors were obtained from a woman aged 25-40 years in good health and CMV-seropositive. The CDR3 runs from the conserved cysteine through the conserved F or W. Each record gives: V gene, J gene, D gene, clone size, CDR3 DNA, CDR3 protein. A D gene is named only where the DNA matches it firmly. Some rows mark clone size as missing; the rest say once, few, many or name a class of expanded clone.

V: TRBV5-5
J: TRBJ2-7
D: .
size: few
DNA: TGTGCCAGCAGCTACCAGGGGTCGACGCCCTACGAGCAGTACTTC
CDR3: CASSYQGSTPYEQYF

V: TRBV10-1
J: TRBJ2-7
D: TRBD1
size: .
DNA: TGCGCCAGCAGTCGGACAGGGGAGGGCGAGCAGTACTTC
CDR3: CASSRTGEGEQYF

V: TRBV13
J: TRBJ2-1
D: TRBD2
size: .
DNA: TGTGCCAGCAGCTTAGTAGCGGGAGCTTATAATGAGCAGTTCTTC
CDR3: CASSLVAGAYNEQFF

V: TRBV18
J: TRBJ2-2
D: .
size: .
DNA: TGTGCCAGCTCACCTAGCGCGACCAACACCGGGGAGCTGTTTTTT
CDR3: CASSPSATNTGELFF

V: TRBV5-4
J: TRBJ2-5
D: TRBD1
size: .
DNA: TGTGCCAGCAGCCCCGACAGGGCAGAGACCCAGTACTTC
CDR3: CASSPDRAETQYF

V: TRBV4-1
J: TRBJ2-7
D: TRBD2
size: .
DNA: TGCGCCAGCAGCCAAGTCTCGGGACTAGCGGGTCCCTACGAGCAGTACTTC
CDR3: CASSQVSGLAGPYEQYF

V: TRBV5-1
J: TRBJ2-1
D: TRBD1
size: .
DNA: TGCGCCAGCAATACAGGGGCCTACAATGAGCAGTTCTTC
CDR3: CASNTGAYNEQFF

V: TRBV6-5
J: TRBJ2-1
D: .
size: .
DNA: TGTGCCAGCAGTTCCAGGGGGAGCGGGAGCCCTGAGCAGTTCTTC
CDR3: CASSSRGSGSPEQFF

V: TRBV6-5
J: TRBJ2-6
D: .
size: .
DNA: TGTGCCAGCAGCCACAGCTCTGGGGCCAACGTCCTGACTTTC
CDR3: CASSHSSGANVLTF

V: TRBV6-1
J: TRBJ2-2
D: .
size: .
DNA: TGTGCCAGCAGTGGCCGAGCCCTGAACACCGGGGAGCTGTTTTTT
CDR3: CASSGRALNTGELFF

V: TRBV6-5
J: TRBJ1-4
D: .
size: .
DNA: TGTGCCAGCAGTTACGGGGGGAAAGTGTTTTTT
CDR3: CASSYGGKVFF

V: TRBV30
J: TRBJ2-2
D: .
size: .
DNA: TGTGCCTGGAGGACAGGTTTGAGGTCCGGGGAGCTGTTTTTT
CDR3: CAWRTGLRSGELFF

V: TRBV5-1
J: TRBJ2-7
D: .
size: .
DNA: TGCGCCAGCAGCCCTGCCGGGGTAGCGGTCGGATCCTACGAGCAGTACTTC
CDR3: CASSPAGVAVGSYEQYF

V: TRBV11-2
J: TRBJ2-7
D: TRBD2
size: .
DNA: TGTGCCAGCAGCCGCGTCGGACTAGCGGGAGGGTCCTACGAGCAGTACTTC
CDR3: CASSRVGLAGGSYEQYF

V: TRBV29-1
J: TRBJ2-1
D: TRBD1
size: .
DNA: TGCAGCGTAGCTCTGGGACAGGGGTTGTACAATGAGCAGTTCTTC
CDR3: CSVALGQGLYNEQFF

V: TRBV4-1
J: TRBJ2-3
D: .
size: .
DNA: TGCGCCAGCAGCGCACTACTATTCGGCACAGATACGCAGTATTTT
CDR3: CASSALLFGTDTQYF

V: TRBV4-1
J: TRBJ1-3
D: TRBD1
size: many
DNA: TGCGCCAGCAGCCGAGGACAGGGTAGCGGTGGAAACACCATATATTTT
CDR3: CASSRGQGSGGNTIYF

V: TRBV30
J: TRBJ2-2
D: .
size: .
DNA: TGTGCCTTCCTAGGGGAGGCCGGGGAGCTGTTTTTT
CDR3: CAFLGEAGELFF

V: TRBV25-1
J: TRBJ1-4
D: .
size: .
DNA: TGTGCCAGCAGTGAATGGCGAGGGGTCGGGGGTGAAAAACTGTTTTTT
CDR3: CASSEWRGVGGEKLFF

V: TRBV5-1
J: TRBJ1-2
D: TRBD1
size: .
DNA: TGCGCCAGCAGCGAATCCGGGACAGTCGTCGGCTACACCTTC
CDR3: CASSESGTVVGYTF

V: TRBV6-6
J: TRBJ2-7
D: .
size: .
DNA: TGTGCCAGCAGTTACTCAATGGCTTACGAGCAGTACTTC
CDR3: CASSYSMAYEQYF

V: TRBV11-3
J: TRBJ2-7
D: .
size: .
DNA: TGTGCCAGCAGCTTAGTCGGGGGCGAGCAGTACTTC
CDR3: CASSLVGGEQYF

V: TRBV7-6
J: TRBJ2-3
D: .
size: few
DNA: TGTGCCAGCAGCCCCTCGTCAACTAGGGCCACAGATACGCAGTATTTT
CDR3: CASSPSSTRATDTQYF

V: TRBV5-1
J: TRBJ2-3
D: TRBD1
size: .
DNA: TGCGCCAGCAGCTTTGCAGGGGGCTTGGGAGATACGCAGTATTTT
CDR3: CASSFAGGLGDTQYF

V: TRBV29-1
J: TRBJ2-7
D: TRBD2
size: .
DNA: TGCAGCACCGCCTCCGGGACTAGCGGGAGGGCCATGTACGAGCAGTACTTC
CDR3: CSTASGTSGRAMYEQYF

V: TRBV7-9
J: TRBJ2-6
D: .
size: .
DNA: TGTGCCAGCAGCTTTTACAGGGCTGGGGCCAACGTCCTGACTTTC
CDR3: CASSFYRAGANVLTF

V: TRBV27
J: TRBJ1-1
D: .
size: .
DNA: TGTGCCAGCAGTCCGGTGCTTGGCACTGAAGCTTTCTTT
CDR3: CASSPVLGTEAFF

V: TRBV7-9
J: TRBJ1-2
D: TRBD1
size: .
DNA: TGTGCCAGCAGCTCGGGACAGGCAAACTATGGCTACACCTTC
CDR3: CASSSGQANYGYTF

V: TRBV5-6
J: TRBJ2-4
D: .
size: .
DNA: TGTGCCAGCAGCTTGAGACAGGCGAACATTCAGTACTTC
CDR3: CASSLRQANIQYF

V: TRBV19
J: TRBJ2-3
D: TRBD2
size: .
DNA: TGTGCCAGTAGTCCGACCCTTAGCGGGACTAGCACAGATACGCAGTATTTT
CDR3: CASSPTLSGTSTDTQYF

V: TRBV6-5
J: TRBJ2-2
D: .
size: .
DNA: TGTGCCAGCAGTTTTAGCGGACCCGGGGAGCTGTTTTTT
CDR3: CASSFSGPGELFF

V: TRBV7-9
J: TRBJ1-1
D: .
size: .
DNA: TGTGCCAGCAGCTTAGCCACCTCGGGGACTGAAGCTTTCTTT
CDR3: CASSLATSGTEAFF

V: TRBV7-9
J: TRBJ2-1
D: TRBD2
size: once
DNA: TGTGCCAGCAGCTTCCCGGGACTAGCGGGAGGCGGTGAGCAGTTCTTC
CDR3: CASSFPGLAGGGEQFF

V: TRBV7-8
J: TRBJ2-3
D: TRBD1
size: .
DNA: TGTGCCAGCAGCTTAGAATCCGGACAGGGGTTTCCAGATACGCAGTATTTT
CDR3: CASSLESGQGFPDTQYF

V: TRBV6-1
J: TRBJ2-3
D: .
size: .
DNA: TGTGCCAGCCAGGGGCTGACCACAGATACGCAGTATTTT
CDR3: CASQGLTTDTQYF

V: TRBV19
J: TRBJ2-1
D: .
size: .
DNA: TGTGCCAGTACCTCCCCCCCAGATCCCAATGAGCAGTTCTTC
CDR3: CASTSPPDPNEQFF

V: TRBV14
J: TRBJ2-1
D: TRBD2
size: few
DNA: TGTGCCAGCAGCCAAGAGGGGTATAGCGGGGACAATGAGCAGTTCTTC
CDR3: CASSQEGYSGDNEQFF

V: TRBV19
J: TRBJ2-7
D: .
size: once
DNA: TGTGCCAGTAGTATGGCTGGGTCGACATCTCAGTACTTC
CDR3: CASSMAGSTSQYF

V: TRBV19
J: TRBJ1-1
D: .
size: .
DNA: TGTGCCAGTAGTCCGGGGTACACTGAAGCTTTCTTT
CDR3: CASSPGYTEAFF

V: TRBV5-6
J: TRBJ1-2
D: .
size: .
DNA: TGTGCCAGCATCAGAGGGGGTGACTATGGCTACACCTTC
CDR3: CASIRGGDYGYTF

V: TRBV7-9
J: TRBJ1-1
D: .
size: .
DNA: TGTGCCAGCAGTCTCGCGGCAGTCATGAACACTGAAGCTTTCTTT
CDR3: CASSLAAVMNTEAFF